This is a list of T cell receptor beta chains from one sample in a study of shared clonotypes between healthy human individuals. Produced via immunoSEQ multiplex PCR; TCRdb's table is partial and in-frame only. The table lists hundreds of thousands of clones, 85% to 95% of them singletons. Material for sequencing was naive CD8+ T cells sorted from blood. These receptors were collected from a woman aged 25 to 45 in good health. Both conserved end residues are part of each CDR3. A D gene is named only where the DNA matches it firmly. Not every row has a clone size; where given, it reads once, few, many or a size class.

. TRBJ2-7 TRBD2 15 TRBV28 CASSLSQAGTYEQYF TGTGCCAGCAGTTTATCCCAAGCGGGAACGTACGAGCAGTACTTC
. TRBJ2-1 TRBD2 17 TRBV28 CASSGYTSGPLLNEQFF TGTGCCAGCAGTGGATATACTAGCGGCCCCTTGTTGAATGAGCAGTTCTTC
. TRBJ2-2 TRBD2 15 TRBV28 CATTKAGLHTGELFF TGTGCCACTACCAAAGCGGGATTACATACCGGGGAGCTGTTTTTT
. TRBJ2-5 TRBD2 14 TRBV13 CASSLREGRETQYF TGTGCCAGCAGCTTACGGGAGGGCCGGGAGACCCAGTACTTC
. TRBJ2-1 TRBD1 15 TRBV5-8 CASSLGGTGGDEQFF TGTGCCAGCAGCTTGGGGGGGACAGGGGGCGATGAGCAGTTCTTC
once TRBJ2-5 . 15 TRBV5-8 CASSLDDGKWETQYF TGTGCCAGCAGCTTGGACGACGGAAAATGGGAGACCCAGTACTTC
. TRBJ2-5 . 18 TRBV7-9 CASSLGFKRASSLETQYF TGTGCCAGCAGCTTAGGGTTCAAGAGGGCATCGAGTCTCGAGACCCAGTACTTC
. TRBJ2-1 . 16 TRBV19 CASSAPPGYRDNEQFF TGTGCCAGTAGTGCCCCCCCAGGGTATCGGGACAATGAGCAGTTCTTC
. TRBJ2-7 . 13 TRBV7-9 CASSEDWNYEQYF TGTGCCAGCAGCGAGGACTGGAACTACGAGCAGTACTTC
. TRBJ2-1 TRBD2 12 TRBV5-3 CARSLLAGEQFF TGTGCCAGAAGCTTGTTAGCGGGTGAACAGTTCTTC
. TRBJ1-5 TRBD1 13 TRBV28 CATRTGGWQPQHF TGTGCCACCCGGACAGGGGGATGGCAGCCCCAGCATTTT
few TRBJ1-1 . 13 TRBV30 CAWSVVSDTEAFF TGTGCCTGGAGTGTAGTATCGGACACTGAAGCTTTCTTT
. TRBJ2-1 . 10 TRBV28 CASSYSEQFF TGTGCCAGCAGTTACAGTGAGCAGTTCTTC
. TRBJ2-2 TRBD2 14 TRBV27 CASSLGGGTGELFF TGTGCCAGCAGTTTAGGGGGGGGCACCGGGGAGCTGTTTTTT
. TRBJ2-3 . 17 TRBV9 CASSVHMTGAGTDTQYF TGTGCCAGCAGCGTTCACATGACTGGCGCCGGGACAGATACGCAGTATTTT
. TRBJ2-1 TRBD2 16 TRBV9 CASSAHSGRGDNEQFF TGTGCCAGCAGCGCCCATAGCGGGAGGGGGGACAATGAGCAGTTCTTC
. TRBJ1-3 TRBD1 15 TRBV7-2 CASSDDRGSGNTIYF TGTGCCAGCAGCGACGACAGGGGATCAGGAAACACCATATATTTT
. TRBJ1-1 . 12 TRBV28 CASSLAPDEAFF TGTGCCAGCAGTTTAGCGCCAGACGAAGCTTTCTTT
. TRBJ2-7 . 16 TRBV4-1 CASSQAGGAGAVEQYF TGCGCCAGCAGCCAAGCAGGCGGGGCGGGGGCTGTCGAGCAGTACTTC
. TRBJ2-1 . 13 TRBV19 CASSINYSNEQFF TGTGCCAGTAGTATAAACTATTCCAATGAGCAGTTCTTC
. TRBJ1-5 . 14 TRBV28 CASSLGPSDQPQHF TGTGCCAGCAGTTTGGGCCCATCCGATCAGCCCCAGCATTTT
. TRBJ2-1 . 14 TRBV9 CASSHSVRNNEQFF TGTGCCAGCAGTCACTCGGTTCGGAACAATGAGCAGTTCTTC
. TRBJ2-5 . 13 TRBV5-4 CASSSGLQETQYF TGTGCCAGCAGCTCCGGACTACAAGAGACCCAGTACTTC
. TRBJ2-1 TRBD2 17 TRBV27 CASARTSPNPGDNEQFF TGTGCCAGCGCGAGGACTAGCCCCAACCCAGGCGACAATGAGCAGTTCTTC
. TRBJ1-5 . 15 TRBV28 CASSLLQGDNQPQHF TGTGCCAGCAGTTTACTACAGGGAGACAATCAGCCCCAGCATTTT
. TRBJ2-7 TRBD1 16 TRBV13 CASSFTGTGGEYEQYF TGTGCCAGCAGCTTTACCGGGACAGGGGGCGAGTACGAGCAGTACTTC
. TRBJ2-3 TRBD2 18 TRBV18 CASDRTSGTSEGADTQYF TGTGCCAGCGATAGGACTAGCGGGACTTCAGAAGGGGCAGATACGCAGTATTTT
once TRBJ2-7 TRBD2 14 TRBV13 CASSLTREGGEQYF TGTGCCAGCAGCTTAACCAGGGAGGGAGGCGAGCAGTACTTC
. TRBJ2-4 . 13 TRBV15 CATSRDLGNIQYF TGTGCCACCAGCAGAGATTTAGGAAACATTCAGTACTTC
. TRBJ1-2 . 14 TRBV7-3 CASSLSGTDYGYTF TGTGCCAGCAGCCTAAGCGGGACGGACTATGGCTACACCTTC
. TRBJ2-7 TRBD1 14 TRBV27 CASSWGQGSHEQYF TGTGCCAGCAGTTGGGGACAGGGATCCCACGAGCAGTACTTC